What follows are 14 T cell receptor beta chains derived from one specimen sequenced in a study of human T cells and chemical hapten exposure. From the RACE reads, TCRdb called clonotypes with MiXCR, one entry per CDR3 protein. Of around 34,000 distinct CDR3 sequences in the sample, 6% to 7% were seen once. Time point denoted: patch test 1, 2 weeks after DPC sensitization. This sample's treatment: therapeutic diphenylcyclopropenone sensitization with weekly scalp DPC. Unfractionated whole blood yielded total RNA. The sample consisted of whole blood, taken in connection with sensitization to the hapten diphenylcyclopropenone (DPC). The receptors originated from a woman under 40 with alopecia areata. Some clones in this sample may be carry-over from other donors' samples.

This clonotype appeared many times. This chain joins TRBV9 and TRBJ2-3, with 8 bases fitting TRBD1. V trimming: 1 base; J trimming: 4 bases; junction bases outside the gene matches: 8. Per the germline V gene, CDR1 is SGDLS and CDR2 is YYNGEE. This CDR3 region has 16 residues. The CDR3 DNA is TGTGCCAGCAGCGTATACGGGACAGGTACCCCAGATACGCAGTATTTT. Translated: CASSVYGTGTPDTQYF.

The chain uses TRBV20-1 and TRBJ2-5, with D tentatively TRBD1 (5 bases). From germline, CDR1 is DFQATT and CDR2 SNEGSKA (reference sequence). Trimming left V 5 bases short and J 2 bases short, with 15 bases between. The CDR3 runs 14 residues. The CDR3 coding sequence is TGCAGTGCTGTCTCAGGGTCCGGACAAGAGACCCAGTACTTC. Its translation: CSAVSGSGQETQYF.

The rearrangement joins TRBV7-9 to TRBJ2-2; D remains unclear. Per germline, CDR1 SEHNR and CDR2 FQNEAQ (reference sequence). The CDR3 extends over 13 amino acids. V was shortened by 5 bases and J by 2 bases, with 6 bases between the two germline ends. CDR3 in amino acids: CASSPDNTGELFF. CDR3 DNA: TGTGCCAGCAGCCCTGACAACACCGGGGAGCTGTTTTTT. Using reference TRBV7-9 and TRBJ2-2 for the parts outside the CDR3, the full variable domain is DTGVSQNPRHKITKRGQNVTFRCDPISEHNRLYWYRQTLGQGPEFLTYFQNEAQLEKSRLLSDRFSAERPKGSFSTLEIQRTEQGDSAMYLCASSPDNTGELFFGEGSRLTVL.

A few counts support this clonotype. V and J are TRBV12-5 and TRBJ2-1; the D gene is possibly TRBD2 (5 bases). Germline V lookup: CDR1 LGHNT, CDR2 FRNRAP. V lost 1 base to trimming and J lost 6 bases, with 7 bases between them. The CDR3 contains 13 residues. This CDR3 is CASGLDTSNEQFF. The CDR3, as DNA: TGTGCTAGTGGTTTGGATACTAGCAATGAGCAGTTCTTC.

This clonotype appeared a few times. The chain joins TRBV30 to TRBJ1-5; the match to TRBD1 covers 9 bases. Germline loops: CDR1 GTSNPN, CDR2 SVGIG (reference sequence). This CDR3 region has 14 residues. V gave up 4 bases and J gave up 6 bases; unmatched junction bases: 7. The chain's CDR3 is CAWKTGTGSQPQHF. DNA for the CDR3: TGTGCCTGGAAAACTGGGACAGGGAGTCAGCCCCAGCATTTT.

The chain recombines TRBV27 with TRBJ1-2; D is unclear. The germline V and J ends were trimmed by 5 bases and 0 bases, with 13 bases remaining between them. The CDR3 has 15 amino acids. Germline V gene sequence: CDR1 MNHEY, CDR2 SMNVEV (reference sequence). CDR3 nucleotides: TGTGCCAGCAGTCCCTCCCTCACACCTAACTATGGCTACACCTTC. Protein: CASSPSLTPNYGYTF.

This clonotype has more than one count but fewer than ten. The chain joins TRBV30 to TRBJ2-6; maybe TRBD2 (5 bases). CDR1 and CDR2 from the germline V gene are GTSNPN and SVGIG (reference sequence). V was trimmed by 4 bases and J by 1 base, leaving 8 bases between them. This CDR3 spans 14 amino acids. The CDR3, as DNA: TGTGCCTGGATTGGAGGTTCTGGGGCCAACGTCCTGACTTTC. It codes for CAWIGGSGANVLTF.

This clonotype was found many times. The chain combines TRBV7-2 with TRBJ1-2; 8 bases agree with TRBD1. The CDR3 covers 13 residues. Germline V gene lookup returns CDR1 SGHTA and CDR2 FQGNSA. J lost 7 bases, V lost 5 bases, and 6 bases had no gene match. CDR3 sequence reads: CASSHETGGGYTF. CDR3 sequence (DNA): TGTGCCAGCAGCCACGAAACAGGGGGTGGCTACACCTTC.

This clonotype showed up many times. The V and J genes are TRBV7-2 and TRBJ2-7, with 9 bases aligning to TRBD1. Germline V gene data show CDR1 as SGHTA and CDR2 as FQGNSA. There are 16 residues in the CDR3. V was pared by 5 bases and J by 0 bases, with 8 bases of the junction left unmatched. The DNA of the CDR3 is TGTGCCAGCAGCCCTCAGGGACAGGGTACCTCCTACGAGCAGTACTTC. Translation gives CASSPQGQGTSYEQYF.

CDR3 amino acids: CASSVPEGSGYEQYF. The CDR3 DNA is TGTGCCAGCAGTGTCCCAGAGGGGTCCGGCTACGAGCAGTACTTC. The J gene is TRBJ2-7, the V gene TRBV6-1, with D perhaps being TRBD1 or TRBD2 (5 bases each). The V gene lost 4 bases and the J gene lost 3 bases, with 16 bases spanning the gap. Germline assignment: CDR1 MNHNS and CDR2 SASEGT. The CDR3 runs 15 residues.

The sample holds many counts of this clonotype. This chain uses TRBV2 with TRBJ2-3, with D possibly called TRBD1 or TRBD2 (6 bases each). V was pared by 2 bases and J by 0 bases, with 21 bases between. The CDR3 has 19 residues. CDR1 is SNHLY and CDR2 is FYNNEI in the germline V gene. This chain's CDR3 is CASSERGLDRPTSTDTQYF. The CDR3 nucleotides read TGTGCCAGCAGTGAAAGGGGACTGGACAGACCTACTAGCACAGATACGCAGTATTTT.

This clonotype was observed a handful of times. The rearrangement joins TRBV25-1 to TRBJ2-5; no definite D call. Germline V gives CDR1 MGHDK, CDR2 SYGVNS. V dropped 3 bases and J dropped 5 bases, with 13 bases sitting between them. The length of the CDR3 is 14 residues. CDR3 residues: CASSDVWAPETQYF. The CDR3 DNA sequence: TGTGCCAGCAGTGACGTGTGGGCGCCGGAGACCCAGTACTTC.

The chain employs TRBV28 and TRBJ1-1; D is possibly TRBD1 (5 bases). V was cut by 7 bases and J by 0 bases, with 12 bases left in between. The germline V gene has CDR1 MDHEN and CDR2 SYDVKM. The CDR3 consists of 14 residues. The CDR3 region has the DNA TGTGCCAGCATCAAATCACAGGTGAACACTGAAGCTTTCTTT. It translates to CASIKSQVNTEAFF.

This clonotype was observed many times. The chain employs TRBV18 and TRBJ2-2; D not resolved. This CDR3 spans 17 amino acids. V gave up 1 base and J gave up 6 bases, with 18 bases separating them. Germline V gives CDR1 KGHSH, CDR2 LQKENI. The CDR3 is CASSPLLDARYPGELFF. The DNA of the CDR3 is TGTGCCAGCTCACCACTCTTGGACGCAAGATATCCCGGGGAGCTGTTTTTT.